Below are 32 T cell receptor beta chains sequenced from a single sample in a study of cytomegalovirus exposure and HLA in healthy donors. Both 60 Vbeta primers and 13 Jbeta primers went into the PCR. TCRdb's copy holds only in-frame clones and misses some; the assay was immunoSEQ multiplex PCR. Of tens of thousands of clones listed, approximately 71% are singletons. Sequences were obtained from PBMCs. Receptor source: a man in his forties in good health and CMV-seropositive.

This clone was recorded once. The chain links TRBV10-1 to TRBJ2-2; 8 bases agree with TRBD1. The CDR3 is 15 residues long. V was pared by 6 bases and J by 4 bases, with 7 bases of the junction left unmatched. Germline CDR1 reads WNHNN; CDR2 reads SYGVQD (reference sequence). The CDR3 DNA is TGCGCCAGCAGCAAGGGACAGGCACCCACCGGGGAGCTGTTTTTT. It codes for CASSKGQAPTGELFF.

This chain's CDR3 is CASSQDNLGQGSTMNTEAFF. The CDR3 DNA sequence: TGTGCCAGCAGCCAAGATAATTTGGGACAGGGGTCTACAATGAACACTGAAGCTTTCTTT. The chain combines TRBV4-2 with TRBJ1-1, with 10 bases fitting TRBD1. The CDR3 extends over 20 amino acids. The V segment lost 0 bases and the J segment 0 bases; nucleotides outside the gene matches: 13. Per germline, CDR1 LGHNA and CDR2 YNFKEQ.

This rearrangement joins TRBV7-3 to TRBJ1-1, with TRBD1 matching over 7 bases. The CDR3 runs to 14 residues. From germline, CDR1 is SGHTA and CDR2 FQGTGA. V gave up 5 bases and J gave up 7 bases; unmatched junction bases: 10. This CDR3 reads CASSQGDRAGEAFF. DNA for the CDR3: TGTGCCAGCAGCCAGGGGGATAGGGCGGGTGAAGCTTTCTTT.

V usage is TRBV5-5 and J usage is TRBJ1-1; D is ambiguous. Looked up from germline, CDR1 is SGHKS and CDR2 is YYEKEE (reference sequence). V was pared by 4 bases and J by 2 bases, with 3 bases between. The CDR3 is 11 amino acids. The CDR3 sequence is CASSLNTEAFF. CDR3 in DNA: TGTGCCAGCAGCCTTAACACTGAAGCTTTCTTT.

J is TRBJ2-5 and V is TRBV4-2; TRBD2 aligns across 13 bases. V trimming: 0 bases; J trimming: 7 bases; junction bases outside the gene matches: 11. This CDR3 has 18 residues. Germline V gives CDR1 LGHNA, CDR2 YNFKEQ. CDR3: CASSQDYALAGGQGTQYF. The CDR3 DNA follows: TGTGCCAGCAGCCAAGATTACGCACTAGCGGGGGGGCAGGGGACCCAGTACTTC.

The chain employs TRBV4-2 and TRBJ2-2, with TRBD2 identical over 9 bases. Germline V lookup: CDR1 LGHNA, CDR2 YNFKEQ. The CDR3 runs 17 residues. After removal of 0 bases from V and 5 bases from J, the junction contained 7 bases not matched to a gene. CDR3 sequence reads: CASSQDLASGVTGELFF. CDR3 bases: TGTGCCAGCAGCCAAGATTTGGCTAGCGGGGTGACCGGGGAGCTGTTTTTT.

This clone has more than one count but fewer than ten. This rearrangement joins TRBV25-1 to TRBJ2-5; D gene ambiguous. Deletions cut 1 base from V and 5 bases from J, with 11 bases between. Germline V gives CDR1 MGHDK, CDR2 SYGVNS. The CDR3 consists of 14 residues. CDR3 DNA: TGTGCCAGCAGTGAATTAAGCCTCGGGGAGACCCAGTACTTC. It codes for CASSELSLGETQYF.

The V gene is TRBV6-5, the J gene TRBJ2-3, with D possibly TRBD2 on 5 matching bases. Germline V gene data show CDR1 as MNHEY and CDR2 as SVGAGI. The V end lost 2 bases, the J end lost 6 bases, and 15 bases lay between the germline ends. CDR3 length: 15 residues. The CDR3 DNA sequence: TGTGCCAGCAGTTACCAGGCCCCTTCGGGGGATACGCAGTATTTT. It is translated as CASSYQAPSGDTQYF.

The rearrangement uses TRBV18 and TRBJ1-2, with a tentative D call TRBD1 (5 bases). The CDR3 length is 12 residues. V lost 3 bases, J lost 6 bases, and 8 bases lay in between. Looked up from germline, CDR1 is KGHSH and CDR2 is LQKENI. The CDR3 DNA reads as TGTGCCAGCTCACCTGTAGGGGATGGCTACACCTTC. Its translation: CASSPVGDGYTF.

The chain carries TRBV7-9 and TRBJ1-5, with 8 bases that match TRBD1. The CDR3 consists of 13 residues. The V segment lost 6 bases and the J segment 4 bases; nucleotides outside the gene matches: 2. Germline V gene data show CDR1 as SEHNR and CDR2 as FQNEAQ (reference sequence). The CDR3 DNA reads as TGTGCCAGCAGTAGGACAGGGAATCAGCCCCAGCATTTT. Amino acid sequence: CASSRTGNQPQHF.

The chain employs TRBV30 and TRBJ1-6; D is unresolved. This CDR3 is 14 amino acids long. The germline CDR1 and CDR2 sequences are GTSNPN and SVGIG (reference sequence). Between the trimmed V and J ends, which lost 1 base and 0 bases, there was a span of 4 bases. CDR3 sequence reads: CAWSASSYNSPLHF. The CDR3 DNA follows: TGTGCCTGGAGTGCTAGCTCCTATAATTCACCCCTCCACTTT.

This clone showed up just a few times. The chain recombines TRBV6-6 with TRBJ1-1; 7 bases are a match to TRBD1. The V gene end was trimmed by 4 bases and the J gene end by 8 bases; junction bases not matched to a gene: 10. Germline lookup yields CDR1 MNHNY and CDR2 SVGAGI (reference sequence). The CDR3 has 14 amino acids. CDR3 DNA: TGTGCCAGCAGTTTTCGACAGGGAGGTGCAGAAGCTTTCTTT. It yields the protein CASSFRQGGAEAFF.

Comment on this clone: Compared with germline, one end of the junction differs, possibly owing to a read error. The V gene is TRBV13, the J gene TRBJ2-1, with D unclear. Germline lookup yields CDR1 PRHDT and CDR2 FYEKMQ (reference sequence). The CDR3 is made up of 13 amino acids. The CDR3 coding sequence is TGTGCCAGCAGCCACGACTCCGACAATGAGCAGTTCTTC. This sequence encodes CASSHDSDNEQFF.

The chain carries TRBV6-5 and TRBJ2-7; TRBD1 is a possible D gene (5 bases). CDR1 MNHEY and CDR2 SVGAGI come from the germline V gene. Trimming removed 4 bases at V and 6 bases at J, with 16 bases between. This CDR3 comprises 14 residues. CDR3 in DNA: TGTGCCAGCAGTTGGGGCTCAGGGCTGGGCGAGCAGTACTTC. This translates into CASSWGSGLGEQYF.

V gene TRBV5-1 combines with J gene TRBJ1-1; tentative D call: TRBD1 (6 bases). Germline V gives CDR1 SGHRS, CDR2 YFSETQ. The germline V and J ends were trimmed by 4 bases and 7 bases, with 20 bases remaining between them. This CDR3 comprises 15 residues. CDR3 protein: CASSLQTGTLGEAFF. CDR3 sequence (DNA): TGCGCCAGCAGCCTTCAGACCGGGACATTGGGTGAAGCTTTCTTT.

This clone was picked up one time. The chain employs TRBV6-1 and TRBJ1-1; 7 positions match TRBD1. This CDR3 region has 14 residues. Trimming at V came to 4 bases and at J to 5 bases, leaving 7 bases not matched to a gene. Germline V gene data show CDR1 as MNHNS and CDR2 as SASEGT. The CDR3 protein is CASSVHRDSTEAFF. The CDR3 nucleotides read TGTGCCAGCAGTGTCCACAGGGACAGTACTGAAGCTTTCTTT.

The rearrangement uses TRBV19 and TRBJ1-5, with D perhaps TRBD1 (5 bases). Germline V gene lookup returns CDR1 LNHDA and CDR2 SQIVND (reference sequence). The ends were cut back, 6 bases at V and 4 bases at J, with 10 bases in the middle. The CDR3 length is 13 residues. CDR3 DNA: TGTGCCAGTAGAAGACAGCCTAATCAGCCCCAGCATTTT. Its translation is CASRRQPNQPQHF. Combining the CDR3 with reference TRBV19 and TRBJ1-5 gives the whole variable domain DGGITQSPKYLFRKEGQNVTLSCEQNLNHDAMYWYRQDPGQGLRLIYYSQIVNDFQKGDIAEGYSVSREKKESFPLTVTSAQKNPTAFYLCASRRQPNQPQHFGDGTRLSIL.

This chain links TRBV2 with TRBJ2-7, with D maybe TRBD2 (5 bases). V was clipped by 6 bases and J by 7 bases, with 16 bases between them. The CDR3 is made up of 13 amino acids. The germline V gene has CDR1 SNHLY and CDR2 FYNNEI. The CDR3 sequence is CASSPGPTGEQYF. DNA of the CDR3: TGTGCCAGCAGCCCCGGGCCCACGGGGGAGCAGTACTTC.

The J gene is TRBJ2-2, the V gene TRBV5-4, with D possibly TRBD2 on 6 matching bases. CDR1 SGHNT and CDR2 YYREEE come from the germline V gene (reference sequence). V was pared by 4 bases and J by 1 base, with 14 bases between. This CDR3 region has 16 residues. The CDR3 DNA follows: TGTGCCAGCAGCCGGGGACTGAAATTGAACACCGGGGAGCTGTTTTTT. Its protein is CASSRGLKLNTGELFF.

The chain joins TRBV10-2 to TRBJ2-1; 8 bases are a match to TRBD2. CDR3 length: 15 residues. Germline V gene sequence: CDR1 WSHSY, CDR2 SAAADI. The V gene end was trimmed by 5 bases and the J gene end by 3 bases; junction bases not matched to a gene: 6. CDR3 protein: CASSRSGGDYNEQFF. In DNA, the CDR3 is TGCGCCAGCAGTAGGAGCGGGGGTGACTACAATGAGCAGTTCTTC.

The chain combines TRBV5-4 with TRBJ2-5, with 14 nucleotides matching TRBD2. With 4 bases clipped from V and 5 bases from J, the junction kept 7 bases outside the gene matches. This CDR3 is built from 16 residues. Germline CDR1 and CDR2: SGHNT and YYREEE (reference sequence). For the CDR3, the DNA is TGTGCCAGCAGCCCTCGGACTAGCGGGGGGTGGGAGACCCAGTACTTC. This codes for CASSPRTSGGWETQYF. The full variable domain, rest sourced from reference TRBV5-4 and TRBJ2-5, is ETGVTQSPTHLIKTRGQQVTLRCSSQSGHNTVSWYQQALGQGPQFIFQYYREEENGRGNFPPRFSGLQFPNYSSELNVNALELDDSALYLCASSPRTSGGWETQYFGPGTRLLVL.

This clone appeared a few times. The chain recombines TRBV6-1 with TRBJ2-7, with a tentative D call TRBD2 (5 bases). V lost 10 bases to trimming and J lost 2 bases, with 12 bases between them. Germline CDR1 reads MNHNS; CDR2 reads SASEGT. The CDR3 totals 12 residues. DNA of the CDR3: TGTGCCATCAGAACGGGAACCTACGAGCAGTACTTC. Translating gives CAIRTGTYEQYF.

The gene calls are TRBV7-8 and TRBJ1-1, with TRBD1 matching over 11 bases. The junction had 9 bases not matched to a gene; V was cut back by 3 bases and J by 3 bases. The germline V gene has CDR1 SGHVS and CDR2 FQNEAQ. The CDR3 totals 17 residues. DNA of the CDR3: TGTGCCAGCAGCTTCGTAGAGGACAGGGGGCTCGACACTGAAGCTTTCTTT. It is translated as CASSFVEDRGLDTEAFF.

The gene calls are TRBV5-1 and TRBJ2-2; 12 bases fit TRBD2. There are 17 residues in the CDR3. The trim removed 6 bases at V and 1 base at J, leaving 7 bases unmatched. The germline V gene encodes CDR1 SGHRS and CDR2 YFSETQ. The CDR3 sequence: CASTLTSGGENTGELFF. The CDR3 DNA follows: TGCGCCAGCACCCTGACTAGCGGGGGTGAGAACACCGGGGAGCTGTTTTTT.

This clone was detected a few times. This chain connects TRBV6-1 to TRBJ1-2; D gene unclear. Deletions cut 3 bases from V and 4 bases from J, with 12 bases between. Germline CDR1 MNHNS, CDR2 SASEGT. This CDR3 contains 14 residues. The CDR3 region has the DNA TGTGCCAGCAGTGACAGAGGGATCAGCTATGGCTACACCTTC. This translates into CASSDRGISYGYTF.

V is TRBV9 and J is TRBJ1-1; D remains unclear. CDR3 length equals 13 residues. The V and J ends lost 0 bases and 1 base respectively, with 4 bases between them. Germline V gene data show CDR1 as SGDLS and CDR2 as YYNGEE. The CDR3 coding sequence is TGTGCCAGCAGCGTAGCAGGGAACACTGAAGCTTTCTTT. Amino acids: CASSVAGNTEAFF.

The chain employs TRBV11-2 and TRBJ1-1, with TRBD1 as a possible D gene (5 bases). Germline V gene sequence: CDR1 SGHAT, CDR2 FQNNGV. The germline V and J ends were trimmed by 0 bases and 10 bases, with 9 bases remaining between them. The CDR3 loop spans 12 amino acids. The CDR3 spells CASSLDRVVAFF. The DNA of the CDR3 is TGTGCCAGCAGCTTAGACAGGGTGGTAGCTTTCTTT.

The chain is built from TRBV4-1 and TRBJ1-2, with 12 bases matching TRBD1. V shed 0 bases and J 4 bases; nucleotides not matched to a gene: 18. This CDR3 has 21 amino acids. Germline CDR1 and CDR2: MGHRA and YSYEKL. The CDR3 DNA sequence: TGCGCCAGCAGCCAAGATATCTACTTGGCCGGGACAGGGGGCACAAGCTATGGCTACACCTTC. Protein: CASSQDIYLAGTGGTSYGYTF.

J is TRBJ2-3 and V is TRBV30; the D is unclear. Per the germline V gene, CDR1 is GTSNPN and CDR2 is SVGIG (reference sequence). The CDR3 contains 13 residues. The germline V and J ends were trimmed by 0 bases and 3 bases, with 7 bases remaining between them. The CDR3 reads CAWSVGGTDTQYF. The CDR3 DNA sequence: TGTGCCTGGAGTGTAGGCGGTACAGATACGCAGTATTTT. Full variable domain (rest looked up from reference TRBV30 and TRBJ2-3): SQTIHQWPATLVQPVGSPLSLECTVEGTSNPNLYWYRQAAGRGLQLLFYSVGIGQISSEVPQNLSASRPQDRQFILSSKKLLLSDSGFYLCAWSVGGTDTQYFGPGTRLTVL.

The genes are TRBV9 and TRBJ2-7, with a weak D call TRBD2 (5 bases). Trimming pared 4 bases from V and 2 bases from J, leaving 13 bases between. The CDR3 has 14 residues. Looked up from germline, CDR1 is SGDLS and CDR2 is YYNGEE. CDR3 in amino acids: CASSPWRSPYEQYF. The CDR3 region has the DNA TGTGCCAGCAGCCCCTGGAGGAGTCCCTACGAGCAGTACTTC.

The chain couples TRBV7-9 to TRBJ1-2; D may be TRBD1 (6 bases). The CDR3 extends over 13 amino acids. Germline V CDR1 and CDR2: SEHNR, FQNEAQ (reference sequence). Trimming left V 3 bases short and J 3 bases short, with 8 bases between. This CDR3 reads CASSFWTDYGYTF. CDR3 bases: TGTGCCAGCAGCTTCTGGACAGACTATGGCTACACCTTC.

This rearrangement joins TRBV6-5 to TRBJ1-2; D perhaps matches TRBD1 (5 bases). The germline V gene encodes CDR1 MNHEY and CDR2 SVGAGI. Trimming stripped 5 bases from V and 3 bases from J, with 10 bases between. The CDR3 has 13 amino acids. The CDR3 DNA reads TGTGCCAGCAGTCCGGGGGGGGACTATGGCTACACCTTC. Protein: CASSPGGDYGYTF.